The 20 T cell receptor beta chains in this list originate from one sample, sequenced in a study of blood T cell repertoires in COVID-19. Some clones are missing from TCRdb's copy, which holds only in-frame ones; the method was immunoSEQ multiplex PCR. The data contain tens of thousands of clones, 70% to 90% of them singletons. The sample consisted of peripheral blood. The receptors come from a woman over 75 with acute or convalescent COVID-19.

V is TRBV2 and J is TRBJ1-2; D perhaps matches TRBD1 (6 bases). The germline V gene encodes CDR1 SNHLY and CDR2 FYNNEI. The CDR3 spans 13 residues. Trimming shortened V by 4 bases and J by 0 bases, and 6 bases separated the two germline ends. In DNA form, the CDR3 reads TGTGCCAGCAGTGGGGACACTAACTATGGCTACACCTTC. Its translation: CASSGDTNYGYTF.

The genes are TRBV5-8 and TRBJ2-7; 10 nucleotides agree with TRBD2. The length of the CDR3 is 15 residues. CDR1 and CDR2 from the germline V gene are SGHTS and YDEGEE. Trimming took 4 bases from V and 3 from J; bases not matched to a gene: 7. CDR3 amino acids: CASSKLAGAVYEQYF. In DNA form, the CDR3 reads TGTGCCAGCAGCAAGCTAGCGGGGGCTGTCTACGAGCAGTACTTC.

The chain couples TRBV5-1 to TRBJ1-2; 9 nucleotides align to TRBD1. The germline V gene has CDR1 SGHRS and CDR2 YFSETQ. The junction had 5 bases not matched to a gene; V was cut back by 3 bases and J by 2 bases. This CDR3 has 15 residues. The CDR3 DNA reads TGCGCCAGCAGCTCGGGACAGGGTTTCAACTATGGCTACACCTTC. Protein sequence: CASSSGQGFNYGYTF.

This clone was found a few times. The CDR3 loop reads CASSRVQTGGNGYTF. CDR3 sequence (DNA): TGTGCCAGCAGCCGCGTACAGACAGGGGGGAATGGCTACACCTTC. V usage is TRBV7-9 and J usage is TRBJ1-2; 9 bases match TRBD1. Germline CDR1 and CDR2: SEHNR and FQNEAQ (reference sequence). The CDR3 extends over 15 amino acids. V dropped 5 bases and J dropped 6; count of bases not matched to a gene: 10.

The rearrangement links TRBV5-1 to TRBJ2-3; D might be TRBD2 (7 bases). Per germline, CDR1 SGHRS and CDR2 YFSETQ. The CDR3 consists of 15 residues. Trimming removed 1 base from V and 10 bases from J, with 19 bases in between. CDR3 sequence reads: CASSLNGGDKGSQYF. The CDR3 DNA reads as TGCGCCAGCAGCTTGAATGGGGGGGACAAGGGCTCGCAGTATTTT.

The rearrangement links TRBV24-1 to TRBJ2-1, with D possibly TRBD2 on 5 matching bases. V lost 0 bases, J lost 7 bases, and 18 bases lay in between. Germline V gene data show CDR1 as KGHDR and CDR2 as SFDVKD. The CDR3 totals 17 residues. The CDR3 DNA follows: TGTGCCACCAGTGATTTGTCGCCGGGATTAGGGTTTAATGAGCAGTTCTTC. Protein product: CATSDLSPGLGFNEQFF.

V and J are TRBV15 and TRBJ1-1; 7 nucleotides align to TRBD1. This CDR3 is 15 amino acids long. Germline V gene sequence: CDR1 LNHNV, CDR2 YYDKDF (reference sequence). Trimming at V came to 4 bases and at J to 5 bases, leaving 10 bases not matched to a gene. CDR3 sequence reads: CATSTHTGVGTEAFF. In DNA form, the CDR3 reads TGTGCCACCAGCACCCATACAGGGGTGGGGACTGAAGCTTTCTTT.

The rearrangement links TRBV4-1 to TRBJ2-1, with 9 bases that match TRBD2. Germline V gene lookup returns CDR1 MGHRA and CDR2 YSYEKL. V lost 2 bases and J lost 5; bases outside the gene matches: 10. This CDR3 has 17 amino acids. In DNA, the CDR3 is TGCGCCAGCAGCCAACCCGCCGCTGGCGGGGGGGACAATGAGCAGTTCTTC. This sequence encodes CASSQPAAGGGDNEQFF.

The chain joins TRBV9 to TRBJ1-5; no clear D. Germline CDR1 SGDLS, CDR2 YYNGEE. This CDR3 comprises 14 residues. Trimming pared 4 bases from V and 9 bases from J, leaving 17 bases between. CDR3 sequence: CASSSGEGPRPQHF. CDR3 nucleotide sequence: TGTGCCAGCAGCTCCGGAGAGGGCCCGAGGCCCCAGCATTTT.

The gene calls are TRBV19 and TRBJ2-7, with D unresolved. Deletions cut 9 bases from V and 1 base from J, with 10 bases between. Germline V gene sequence: CDR1 LNHDA, CDR2 SQIVND (reference sequence). The length of the CDR3 is 12 residues. The CDR3 region has the DNA TGTGCCAGCACGAGCCCGTCCTACGAGCAGTACTTC. Encoded protein: CASTSPSYEQYF. Together with reference TRBV19 and TRBJ2-7, the CDR3 gives the full variable domain: DGGITQSPKYLFRKEGQNVTLSCEQNLNHDAMYWYRQDPGQGLRLIYYSQIVNDFQKGDIAEGYSVSREKKESFPLTVTSAQKNPTAFYLCASTSPSYEQYFGPGTRLTVT.

The CDR3 here is CASSSIEGQGYEKLFF. The CDR3 coding sequence is TGTGCCAGCAGCTCTATTGAGGGTCAGGGGTATGAAAAACTGTTTTTT. This chain joins TRBV5-6 and TRBJ1-4, with D tentatively TRBD1 (6 bases). Per the germline V gene, CDR1 is SGHDT and CDR2 is YYEEEE. With 3 bases removed from V and 6 bases from J, the gap between germline ends came to 18 bases. CDR3 size: 16 residues.

This clone was seen just once. The rearrangement uses TRBV18 and TRBJ2-6; D unresolved. V lost 0 bases and J lost 1, with 7 bases in between. This CDR3 is built from 16 residues. Per the germline V gene, CDR1 is KGHSH and CDR2 is LQKENI. The CDR3 DNA is TGTGCCAGCTCACCACCCTTATTTTCTGGGGCCAACGTCCTGACTTTC. Protein sequence: CASSPPLFSGANVLTF.

The chain's CDR3 is CASSLSGRTGNEKLFF. CDR3 coding DNA: TGTGCCAGCAGTTTATCGGGCCGGACAGGGAATGAAAAACTGTTTTTT. V gene TRBV27 combines with J gene TRBJ1-4; 8 bases are a match to TRBD1. The CDR3 is 16 amino acids. The V segment lost 0 bases and the J segment 5 bases; nucleotides outside the gene matches: 5. CDR1 and CDR2 (germline): MNHEY, SMNVEV (reference sequence). The whole variable domain, remainder taken from reference TRBV27 and TRBJ1-4, is EAQVTQNPRYLITVTGKKLTVTCSQNMNHEYMSWYRQDPGLGLRQIYYSMNVEVTDKGDVPEGYKVSRKEKRNFPLILESPSPNQTSLYFCASSLSGRTGNEKLFFGSGTQLSVL.

V is TRBV27 and J is TRBJ1-5, with 9 bases identical to TRBD1. The V gene's germline CDR1 is MNHEY and CDR2 SMNVEV (reference sequence). The ends lost 5 bases at V and 1 base at J; junction bases unmatched: 3. There are 15 residues in the CDR3. CDR3 sequence reads: CASSRTGASNQPQHF. As DNA, the CDR3 is TGTGCCAGCAGTCGGACAGGGGCGAGCAATCAGCCCCAGCATTTT.

This sequence joins TRBV3-1 (or the pseudogene TRBV3-2) and TRBJ2-7; no clear D gene. Trimming stripped 2 bases from V and 6 bases from J, with 5 bases between. CDR1 is LGHDT, CDR2 YNNKEL, per germline (reference sequence). This CDR3 has 11 residues. The CDR3: CASSQSGEQYF. The CDR3 coding sequence is TGTGCCAGCAGCCAATCAGGCGAGCAGTACTTC.

The genes are TRBV29-1 and TRBJ1-5, with 9 nucleotides matching TRBD1. V lost 6 bases and J lost 0; bases outside the gene matches: 3. The CDR3 has 14 residues. Germline CDR1 reads SQVTM; CDR2 reads ANQGSEA. In DNA form, the CDR3 reads TGCAGCGTGAGGACAGGGGTTAGCAATCAGCCCCAGCATTTT. Amino acids: CSVRTGVSNQPQHF. Full variable domain (remainder filled in from reference TRBV29-1 and TRBJ1-5): SAVISQKPSRDICQRGTSLTIQCQVDSQVTMMFWYRQQPGQSLTLIATANQGSEATYESGFVIDKFPISRPNLTFSTLTVSNMSPEDSSIYLCSVRTGVSNQPQHFGDGTRLSIL.

This clone showed up just once. The chain combines TRBV6-6 with TRBJ1-5; D ambiguous. CDR1 and CDR2 from the germline V gene are MNHNY and SVGAGI (reference sequence). CDR3 length: 16 amino acids. The ends were cut back, 2 bases at V and 1 base at J, with 12 bases in the middle. Written as DNA, the CDR3 is TGTGCCAGCAGTTACGGTTTCGAACAGAGCAATCAGCCCCAGCATTTT. Its protein product is CASSYGFEQSNQPQHF.

V is TRBV25-1 and J is TRBJ2-2; D may be TRBD2 (6 bases). Trimming removed 4 bases from V and 0 bases from J, with 9 bases in between. Germline assignment: CDR1 MGHDK and CDR2 SYGVNS. The CDR3 is 15 residues long. CDR3: CASSGGGTNTGELFF. The CDR3 bases are TGTGCCAGCAGTGGTGGGGGGACGAACACCGGGGAGCTGTTTTTT. The full variable domain, completed using reference TRBV25-1 and TRBJ2-2, is EADIYQTPRYLVIGTGKKITLECSQTMGHDKMYWYQQDPGMELHLIHYSYGVNSTEKGDLSSESTVSRIRTEHFPLTLESARPSHTSQYLCASSGGGTNTGELFFGEGSRLTVL.

The chain uses TRBV19 and TRBJ2-3; no definite D call. V was clipped by 3 bases and J by 1 base, with 11 bases between them. The CDR3 is 15 residues long. Germline V gene sequence: CDR1 LNHDA, CDR2 SQIVND (reference sequence). CDR3 sequence (DNA): TGTGCCAGTAGTATCGGCCGACTTGGCACAGATACGCAGTATTTT. It translates to CASSIGRLGTDTQYF.

The chain joins TRBV5-4 to TRBJ1-2, with D maybe TRBD1 (6 bases). Germline V gene data show CDR1 as SGHNT and CDR2 as YYREEE (reference sequence). V lost 4 bases to trimming and J lost 5 bases, with 12 bases between them. The CDR3 is 13 residues long. The CDR3 DNA sequence: TGTGCCAGCAGCACCGTTCAGGGGTATGGCTACACCTTC. Protein sequence: CASSTVQGYGYTF.